Listed below are T cell receptor beta chains from one sample, sequenced in a study of STAT5B mutations in CD4+ large granular lymphocyte leukemia. Using immunoSEQ multiplex PCR, the repertoire was profiled, and TCRdb retains in-frame clones only, with some absent. Of 30,000 to 40,000 clones listed, about 81% are singletons. Sample: CD4+ T cells from blood buffy coats. These receptors were obtained from a human donor in good health. Both conserved end residues are part of each CDR3. The D gene is left open where the match is weak.

D gene	J gene	V gene	CDR3 protein
TRBD1	TRBJ1-6	TRBV7-9	CASSLGTGQGDNSPLHF
-	TRBJ2-5	TRBV19	CASSMQGLGETQYF
-	TRBJ2-7	TRBV11-3	CASSLAGSSYEQYF
-	TRBJ2-5	TRBV5-1	CASSLIQLRWAETQYF
-	TRBJ1-4	TRBV16	CASSQSPPGNEKLFF
TRBD1	TRBJ2-1	TRBV5-6	CASSLGQGGNEQFF
-	TRBJ1-4	TRBV4-1	CASSQGRQATNEKLFF
TRBD1	TRBJ2-1	TRBV5-4	CASSLEGTAYNEQFF
-	TRBJ2-5	TRBV18	CASSPGLTETQYF
TRBD1	TRBJ1-5	TRBV27	CASSLVGTASNQPQHF
-	TRBJ1-5	TRBV15	CATSRSWEQPQHF
-	TRBJ2-3	TRBV19	CASSGSSTDTQYF
-	TRBJ2-3	TRBV7-2	CASSPAPELTDTQYF
-	TRBJ2-7	TRBV2	CASSDGWSSYEQYF
TRBD1	TRBJ2-7	TRBV11-2	CASSRRTGEGEQYF
-	TRBJ2-1	TRBV5-4	CASSLGGSLYNEQFF
TRBD2	TRBJ2-2	TRBV29-1	CSVRPLIAGVPHKGGGELFF
-	TRBJ2-1	TRBV2	CASNGRDRRQFF
-	TRBJ2-1	TRBV4-1	CASSPNLAVNEQFF
-	TRBJ2-2	TRBV14	CASSQVSTGELFF
-	TRBJ2-5	TRBV7-3	CASSQGQAKETQYF
-	TRBJ1-6	TRBV6-6	CASSYDQSPLHF
-	TRBJ2-1	TRBV19	CASSRHRDKAYNEQFF
-	TRBJ1-2	TRBV5-6	CASSIGGGQENYGYTF
TRBD1	TRBJ1-3	TRBV4-1	CASSPQGASGNTIYF
-	TRBJ1-1	TRBV7-9	CASSFGGSSSMNTEAFF
TRBD2	TRBJ2-3	TRBV6-5	CASSQGLAGRDTQYF
-	TRBJ2-1	TRBV29-1	CSVGAGGYNEQFF
-	TRBJ2-4	TRBV10-3	CAISETPPLGAKNIQYF
-	TRBJ2-2	TRBV19	CASSRQVVGIGELFF
-	TRBJ1-2	TRBV5-6	CASSAGLGGYTF
TRBD2	TRBJ2-7	TRBV18	CASSGTSGGDYEQYF
-	TRBJ2-3	TRBV5-1	CASSLNREWGGEDTQYF
-	TRBJ1-2	TRBV7-2	CASSLASSQVGGGYTF
-	TRBJ1-2	TRBV7-2	CASSLGPGQFGYTF
-	TRBJ1-5	TRBV7-2	CASSLAHSNQPQHF
TRBD1	TRBJ2-2	TRBV2	CASRGTGGHGELFF
TRBD1	TRBJ2-6	TRBV14	CASSRSGQGAGANVLTF
-	TRBJ1-2	TRBV6-5	CASSSGQGERGYTF
-	TRBJ1-6	TRBV2	CASIGQVQGRALHF
TRBD1	TRBJ1-2	TRBV6-5	CASSSEYRGSYTF
TRBD1	TRBJ2-5	TRBV2	CASSEGGGTGWRETQYF
-	TRBJ2-5	TRBV18	CASSPPGGDQETQYF
-	TRBJ1-2	TRBV30	CAWSVSLAALGYTF
-	TRBJ2-3	TRBV6-6	CASTNPGDTQYF
TRBD1	TRBJ1-2	TRBV14	CASSRFAGQGLHGYTF
-	TRBJ2-6	TRBV7-9	CASSSGRPFSSGANVLTF
TRBD1	TRBJ2-2	TRBV5-3	CARSFPPGGADTGELFF
-	TRBJ2-1	TRBV30	CAWRGDSELNEQFF
-	TRBJ2-5	TRBV27	CASSLAGTRQETQYF
-	TRBJ2-3	TRBV4-1	CASSLRWPGTASTDTQYF
-	TRBJ1-2	TRBV5-1	CASSREDNYGYTF
-	TRBJ2-7	TRBV5-5	CASSLVPGLGEQYF
-	TRBJ2-1	TRBV6-1	CASSELEGASYNEQFF
-	TRBJ1-2	TRBV19	CASEGGQGDYGYTF
TRBD1	TRBJ2-7	TRBV18	CASSPEWTGNEQYF